The source of this T cell receptor (beta chain) is a study of glioma-infiltrating T cells. Amplification of TCR alpha and beta CDR3 regions from RNA used iRepertoire nested multiplex PCR. Input was roughly 95-400 ng of tissue mRNA or PBMC total RNA. TCRdb fed the multiplex PCR reads into MiXCR, producing one record per CDR3 protein. The sample consists of fewer than 500,000 distinct CDR3 sequences, about two fifths of them appearing once. This clonotype was picked up a small number of times. The antigen is not known. Findings and caveats of the study: Signature shared blood CDR3 motifs were enriched in low-divergence and depleted in high-divergence patients.

Specimen: glioma tissue, nonneoplastic brain tissue, or PBMCs (not recorded which). This receptor was taken from a human donor with low-grade glioma or glioblastoma, undergoing nonglioma brain surgery, or in good health (not recorded which).

The CDR3 loop is CSARDLGQGTEAFF. CDR3 in DNA: TGCAGTGCTAGAGATCTAGGACAGGGCACTGAAGCTTTCTTT. The chain joins TRBV20-1 to TRBJ1-1; 8 bases line up with TRBD1. Germline CDR1 is DFQATT and CDR2 is SNEGSKA (reference sequence). V dropped 0 bases and J dropped 4; count of bases not matched to a gene: 4. The CDR3 sequence is 14 residues long.